The 29 T cell receptor beta chains listed next were all sequenced from one sample in a study of cytomegalovirus exposure and HLA in healthy donors. Amplification used 60 Vbeta primers and 13 Jbeta primers. TCRdb keeps only in-frame clones here, not all; method: immunoSEQ multiplex PCR. The sample lists 100,000 to 150,000 clones, more than 75% occurring once. The sequencing input was PBMCs. These TCRs come from a woman aged 60 to 75 in good health and CMV-seropositive.

The chain is built from TRBV2 and TRBJ1-2; D may be TRBD1 (6 bases). Germline V lookup: CDR1 SNHLY, CDR2 FYNNEI. CDR3 length equals 15 residues. V lost 7 bases to trimming and J lost 6 bases, with 21 bases between them. The chain's CDR3 is CASNRQDPNRDGYTF. Here the CDR3 DNA reads TGTGCCAGCAATCGACAGGACCCGAACAGGGATGGCTACACCTTC. Together with reference TRBV2 and TRBJ1-2, the CDR3 gives the full variable domain: EPEVTQTPSHQVTQMGQEVILRCVPISNHLYFYWYRQILGQKVEFLVSFYNNEISEKSEIFDDQFSVERPDGSNFTLKIRSTKLEDSAMYFCASNRQDPNRDGYTFGSGTRLTVV.

The chain has TRBV29-1 and TRBJ2-1, with D maybe TRBD2 (5 bases). V was shortened by 5 bases and J by 4 bases, with 15 bases between the two germline ends. The CDR3 has 14 amino acids. From germline, CDR1 is SQVTM and CDR2 ANQGSEA. The CDR3 DNA sequence: TGCAGCGTTTCCTTGAGGGCCGCTTACAATGAGCAGTTCTTC. It encodes CSVSLRAAYNEQFF.

CDR3 residues: CASSVQGNPDNEQFF. Here the CDR3 DNA reads TGTGCCAGCAGCGTACAGGGAAATCCCGACAATGAGCAGTTCTTC. V is TRBV9 and J is TRBJ2-1; the D gene is possibly TRBD1 (5 bases). Germline-derived CDR1 and CDR2 are SGDLS and YYNGEE. Trimming shortened V by 1 base and J by 5 bases, and 13 bases separated the two germline ends. This CDR3 is built from 15 residues.

This chain's CDR3 is CASSQEWGTGNEKLFF. The CDR3 DNA is TGCGCCAGCAGCCAAGAATGGGGGACAGGGAATGAAAAACTGTTTTTT. The rearrangement links TRBV4-3 to TRBJ1-4; 9 bases line up with TRBD1. Germline loops: CDR1 LGHNA, CDR2 YSLEER. The CDR3 runs to 16 residues. The trim removed 0 bases at V and 5 bases at J, leaving 4 bases unmatched.

The CDR3, as DNA: TGTGCCAGCAGTTACGTCAGGGGAGATGGCTACACCTTC. Translating it yields CASSYVRGDGYTF. This chain links TRBV6-5 with TRBJ1-2; maybe TRBD1 (6 bases). Germline assignment: CDR1 MNHEY and CDR2 SVGAGI. The CDR3 length is 13 residues. Trimming removed 2 bases at V and 6 bases at J, with 10 bases between.

The J gene is TRBJ2-5, the V gene TRBV11-2; 8 bases fit TRBD2. V lost 3 bases to trimming and J lost 5 bases; unmatched junction nucleotides: 14. CDR1 is SGHAT, CDR2 FQNNGV, per germline. This CDR3 has 17 residues. CDR3 loop: CASSFLIGGRGVETQYF. CDR3 nucleotide sequence: TGTGCCAGCAGCTTTTTAATCGGCGGGCGGGGGGTGGAGACCCAGTACTTC.

This clone is a singleton in its sample. This rearrangement joins TRBV4-2 to TRBJ2-1; the match to TRBD2 covers 12 bases. The germline gives CDR1 LGHNA, CDR2 YNFKEQ. V dropped 2 bases and J dropped 9; count of bases not matched to a gene: 5. This CDR3 region has 15 residues. CDR3 sequence reads: CASSQRLAGVGEQFF. The CDR3 DNA reads TGTGCCAGCAGCCAACGACTAGCGGGAGTTGGTGAGCAGTTCTTC.

The chain couples TRBV18 to TRBJ1-1; 9 bases are shared with TRBD1. CDR3 size: 15 residues. V shed 2 bases and J 5 bases; nucleotides not matched to a gene: 6. From germline, CDR1 is KGHSH and CDR2 LQKENI. The CDR3 DNA reads TGTGCCAGCTCACCAGAGACAGGGGGTGGAACTGAAGCTTTCTTT. Protein: CASSPETGGGTEAFF.

The rearrangement joins TRBV6-5 to TRBJ1-5; D is ambiguous. The ends were cut back, 0 bases at V and 3 bases at J, with 6 bases in the middle. This CDR3 contains 14 residues. The germline CDR1 and CDR2 sequences are MNHEY and SVGAGI. The CDR3 is CASSYSQFNQPQHF. DNA of the CDR3: TGTGCCAGCAGTTACTCTCAGTTCAATCAGCCCCAGCATTTT.

The chain is built from TRBV7-3 and TRBJ1-2; 7 bases fit TRBD1. V gave up 5 bases and J gave up 8 bases; unmatched junction bases: 8. This CDR3 contains 13 residues. Germline CDR1 is SGHTA and CDR2 is FQGTGA. The CDR3 DNA follows: TGTGCCAGCAGCCCGCGGAGGGGGCACGGCTACACCTTC. It translates to CASSPRRGHGYTF.

Details on this clone: This sample also contains other DNA sequences that code for the same CDR3. The rearrangement joins TRBV7-2 to TRBJ1-1; 10 positions agree with TRBD1. The length of the CDR3 is 14 residues. Per the germline V gene, CDR1 is SGHTA and CDR2 is FQGNSA. V dropped 5 bases and J dropped 5; count of bases not matched to a gene: 5. The CDR3 region has the DNA TGTGCCAGCAGCCGGGACAGGGGAGGAACTGAAGCTTTCTTT. Its translation is CASSRDRGGTEAFF.

The chain uses TRBV7-2 and TRBJ2-3; D is possibly TRBD1 (5 bases). V lost 1 base, J lost 3 bases, and 11 bases lay in between. The germline CDR1 and CDR2 sequences are SGHTA and FQGNSA. The CDR3 contains 15 residues. CDR3 sequence reads: CASSLEGLRTDTQYF. CDR3 nucleotide sequence: TGTGCCAGCAGCTTAGAGGGGCTGAGGACAGATACGCAGTATTTT.

The V and J genes are TRBV5-1 and TRBJ2-1, with 9 bases identical to TRBD2. The CDR3 totals 16 residues. V trimming: 1 base; J trimming: 1 base; junction bases outside the gene matches: 3. Germline lookup yields CDR1 SGHRS and CDR2 YFSETQ. The CDR3 sequence: CASSLMLAGSYNEQFF. CDR3 in DNA: TGCGCCAGCAGCTTGATGCTAGCGGGATCCTACAATGAGCAGTTCTTC.

This chain connects TRBV21-1 to TRBJ1-3; TRBD1, the D gene given by the table, was not confirmed from the DNA. TRBV21-1 is an annotated pseudogene. The CDR3 consists of 19 residues. In nucleotides, the CDR3 is TGTGCCAGCAGCAGACTAACTTACAGGGTTCCAGGTTCTGGAAACACCATATATTTT. It specifies CASSRLTYRVPGSGNTIYF.

J is TRBJ2-7 and V is TRBV18; D not certain. This CDR3 region has 14 residues. V dropped 0 bases and J dropped 6 bases, with 12 bases sitting between them. The germline V gene has CDR1 KGHSH and CDR2 LQKENI. DNA for the CDR3: TGTGCCAGCTCACCACCCCCCCAGGTTGGCGAGCAGTACTTC. It specifies CASSPPPQVGEQYF. Complete variable domain (other parts from reference TRBV18 and TRBJ2-7): NAGVMQNPRHLVRRRGQEARLRCSPMKGHSHVYWYRQLPEEGLKFMVYLQKENIIDESGMPKERFSAEFPKEGPSILRIQQVVRGDSAAYFCASSPPPQVGEQYFGPGTRLTVT.

The chain is built from TRBV19 and TRBJ2-2, with 7 bases fitting TRBD2. The CDR3 extends over 14 amino acids. Trimming cost V 6 bases and J 7 bases; bases outside gene matches: 8. Germline CDR1 LNHDA, CDR2 SQIVND (reference sequence). In DNA form, the CDR3 reads TGTGCCAGTAGCCCACTAGCGTATAGCGGGGAGCTGTTTTTT. It encodes CASSPLAYSGELFF.

The rearrangement joins TRBV5-1 to TRBJ2-3; TRBD1 matches at 8 bases. V shed 0 bases, J shed 3 bases, and the junction held 6 bases outside the gene matches. The germline gives CDR1 SGHRS, CDR2 YFSETQ. CDR3 length: 16 amino acids. The CDR3 spells CASSLVVGQGTDTQYF. CDR3 nucleotide sequence: TGCGCCAGCAGCTTGGTTGTCGGACAGGGAACAGATACGCAGTATTTT. Full variable domain (missing parts from reference TRBV5-1 and TRBJ2-3): KAGVTQTPRYLIKTRGQQVTLSCSPISGHRSVSWYQQTPGQGLQFLFEYFSETQRNKGNFPGRFSGRQFSNSRSEMNVSTLELGDSALYLCASSLVVGQGTDTQYFGPGTRLTVL.

The chain combines TRBV18 with TRBJ2-5, with 10 bases matching TRBD1. The CDR3 is 14 residues long. CDR1 is KGHSH, CDR2 LQKENI, per germline. Trimming took 6 bases from V and 1 from J; bases not matched to a gene: 2. CDR3 protein: CASSWTGGQETQYF. CDR3 sequence (DNA): TGTGCCAGCTCCTGGACAGGGGGCCAAGAGACCCAGTACTTC.

The gene calls are TRBV7-9 and TRBJ2-3, with a possible D match to TRBD2 (7 bases). Trimming cost V 2 bases and J 2 bases, with 11 bases left between them. CDR1 is SEHNR and CDR2 is FQNEAQ in the germline V gene (reference sequence). The CDR3 is 15 residues long. The CDR3 sequence: CASSLRGATTDTQYF. DNA for the CDR3: TGTGCCAGCAGCTTACGGGGGGCCACCACAGATACGCAGTATTTT.

This chain joins TRBV6-5 and TRBJ1-1; weak D call: TRBD1 (5 bases). Trimming stripped 0 bases from V and 0 bases from J, with 8 bases between. The length of the CDR3 is 15 residues. Looked up from germline, CDR1 is MNHEY and CDR2 is SVGAGI. This CDR3 is CASSYSRGVNTEAFF. The DNA of the CDR3 is TGTGCCAGCAGTTACTCGCGGGGCGTGAACACTGAAGCTTTCTTT.

This chain links TRBV7-8 with TRBJ2-3; 8 nucleotides align to TRBD1. The V segment lost 1 base and the J segment 0 bases; nucleotides outside the gene matches: 12. In germline, CDR1 is SGHVS, CDR2 FQNEAQ. The CDR3 runs 19 residues. The CDR3 protein is CASSLDQGAGGLSTDTQYF. The CDR3 nucleotides read TGTGCCAGCAGCTTAGATCAGGGGGCTGGCGGGCTAAGCACAGATACGCAGTATTTT.

This chain uses TRBV19 with TRBJ1-3; weak D call: TRBD1 (6 bases). This CDR3 has 15 amino acids. The V gene lost 3 bases and the J gene lost 0 bases, with 9 bases spanning the gap. The germline gives CDR1 LNHDA, CDR2 SQIVND (reference sequence). The CDR3 region has the DNA TGTGCCAGTAGTATTGGCAGGGGCTCTGGAAACACCATATATTTT. Its protein product is CASSIGRGSGNTIYF. The variable domain in full, with the rest retrieved from reference TRBV19 and TRBJ1-3, is DGGITQSPKYLFRKEGQNVTLSCEQNLNHDAMYWYRQDPGQGLRLIYYSQIVNDFQKGDIAEGYSVSREKKESFPLTVTSAQKNPTAFYLCASSIGRGSGNTIYFGEGSWLTVV.

V is TRBV6-1 and J is TRBJ1-1; unclear D gene. Trimming stripped 4 bases from V and 0 bases from J, with 15 bases between. Germline V gene sequence: CDR1 MNHNS, CDR2 SASEGT. CDR3 length: 16 amino acids. Here the CDR3 DNA reads TGTGCCAGCAGTGGCTCTTTTGGGCGACTGAACACTGAAGCTTTCTTT. It specifies CASSGSFGRLNTEAFF.

The chain is built from TRBV19 and TRBJ2-5, with D possibly TRBD1 on 5 matching bases. CDR1 and CDR2 (germline): LNHDA, SQIVND (reference sequence). V lost 7 bases and J lost 2, with 17 bases in between. The CDR3 has 15 amino acids. CDR3 residues: CASTLGRQLQETQYF. The CDR3 nucleotides read TGTGCCAGTACCCTCGGAAGACAGTTACAAGAGACCCAGTACTTC.

This chain links TRBV6-5 with TRBJ1-1, with TRBD1 as a possible D gene (5 bases). The germline V gene encodes CDR1 MNHEY and CDR2 SVGAGI. The CDR3 is 16 amino acids. V lost 3 bases to trimming and J lost 0 bases, with 14 bases between them. The DNA of the CDR3 is TGTGCCAGCAGTTATAAAGGGGCGAGAATGAACACTGAAGCTTTCTTT. This gives the protein CASSYKGARMNTEAFF.

The rearrangement uses TRBV2 and TRBJ2-5; 9 nucleotides line up with TRBD2. The germline gives CDR1 SNHLY, CDR2 FYNNEI. The CDR3 runs 16 residues. Trimming took 1 base from V and 5 from J; bases not matched to a gene: 8. The CDR3 region is CASSEEDAGGRETQYF. The CDR3 DNA is TGTGCCAGCAGTGAAGAAGATGCGGGGGGGAGGGAGACCCAGTACTTC.

V and J are TRBV5-1 and TRBJ2-3, with 12 positions matching TRBD2. The CDR3 has 15 amino acids. Germline trimming cut 6 bases from V and 2 bases from J; bases unmatched to any gene: 4. Germline V gene lookup returns CDR1 SGHRS and CDR2 YFSETQ. The CDR3 region is CASNRLAGDTDTQYF. DNA for the CDR3: TGCGCCAGCAATCGACTAGCGGGGGACACAGATACGCAGTATTTT.

The V and J genes are TRBV30 and TRBJ1-2, with 7 bases that match TRBD1. CDR1 is GTSNPN and CDR2 is SVGIG in the germline V gene (reference sequence). The CDR3 is made up of 15 amino acids. With V trimmed by 4 bases and J by 4 bases, 12 bases remained unmatched. CDR3 DNA: TGTGCCTGGATAGACAGGGCGAAGAACTTCTATGGCTACACCTTC. Translation: CAWIDRAKNFYGYTF.

The CDR3 DNA follows: TGTGCCAGCAGCTTCCCAGGAATGACCTACGAGCAGTACTTC. Translating it yields CASSFPGMTYEQYF. This chain uses TRBV7-8 with TRBJ2-7; D is unresolved. V dropped 3 bases and J dropped 2 bases, with 11 bases sitting between them. The CDR3 covers 14 residues. The germline V gene encodes CDR1 SGHVS and CDR2 FQNEAQ.